This TCR beta chain derives from a study of cytomegalovirus exposure and HLA in healthy donors. Study-wide points: Rare TCR sequences dominated, though some public TCRs recurred in many donors.

PCR primers comprised 60 Vbeta and 13 Jbeta primers. The data were produced by immunoSEQ multiplex PCR, yet TCRdb's version contains in-frame clones alone and is incomplete. The table has more than 50,000 clones, roughly 77% seen once. This clone was recorded only once. The antigen is unknown. The germline V gene has CDR1 SGHRS and CDR2 YFSETQ. This CDR3 comprises 16 residues. Trimming took 3 bases from V and 0 from J, leaving 14 bases between them. The genes are TRBV5-1 and TRBJ2-3; weak D call: TRBD1 (5 bases). The source material was PBMCs. The TCR originated in a woman aged 40 to 50 in good health and CMV-seropositive. This CDR3 reads CASSSLSQASTDTQYF. The DNA of the CDR3 is TGCGCCAGCAGCTCACTGTCACAGGCAAGCACAGATACGCAGTATTTT.